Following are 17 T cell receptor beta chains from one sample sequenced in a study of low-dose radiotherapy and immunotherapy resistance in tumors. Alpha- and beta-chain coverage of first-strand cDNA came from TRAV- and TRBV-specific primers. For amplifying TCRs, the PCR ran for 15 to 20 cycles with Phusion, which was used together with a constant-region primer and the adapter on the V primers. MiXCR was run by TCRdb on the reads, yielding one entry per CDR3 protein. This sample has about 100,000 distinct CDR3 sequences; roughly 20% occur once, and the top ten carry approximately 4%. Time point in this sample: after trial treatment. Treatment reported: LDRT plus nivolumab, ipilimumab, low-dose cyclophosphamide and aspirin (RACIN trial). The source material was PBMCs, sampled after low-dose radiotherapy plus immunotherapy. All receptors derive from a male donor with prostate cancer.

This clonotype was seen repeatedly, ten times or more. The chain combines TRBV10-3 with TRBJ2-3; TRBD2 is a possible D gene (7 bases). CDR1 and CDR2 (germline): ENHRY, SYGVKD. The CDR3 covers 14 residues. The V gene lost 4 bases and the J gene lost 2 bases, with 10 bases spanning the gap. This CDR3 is CAISVGGATDTQYF. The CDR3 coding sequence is TGTGCCATCAGTGTAGGGGGGGCCACAGATACGCAGTATTTT.

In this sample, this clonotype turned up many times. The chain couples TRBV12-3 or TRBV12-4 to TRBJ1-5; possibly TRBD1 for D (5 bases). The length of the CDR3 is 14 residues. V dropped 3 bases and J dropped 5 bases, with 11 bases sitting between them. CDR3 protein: CASSFRWGDQPQHF. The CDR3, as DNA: TGTGCCAGCAGTTTTAGATGGGGGGATCAGCCCCAGCATTTT.

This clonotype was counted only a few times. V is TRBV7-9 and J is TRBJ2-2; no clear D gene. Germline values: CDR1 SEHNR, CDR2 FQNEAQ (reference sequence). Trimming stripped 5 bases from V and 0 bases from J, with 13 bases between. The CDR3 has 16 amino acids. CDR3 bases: TGTGCCAGCAGCCACGCCGGTCCCGCGAACACCGGGGAGCTGTTTTTT. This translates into CASSHAGPANTGELFF.

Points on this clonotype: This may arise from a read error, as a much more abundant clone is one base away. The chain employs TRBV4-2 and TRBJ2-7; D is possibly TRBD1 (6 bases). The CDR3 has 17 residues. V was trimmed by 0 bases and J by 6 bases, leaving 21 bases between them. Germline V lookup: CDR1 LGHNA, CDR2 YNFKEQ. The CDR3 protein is CASSQDRPGTRGVEQYF. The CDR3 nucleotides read TGTGCCAGCAGCCAAGATAGACCCGGGACAAGGGGTGTCGAGCAGTACTTC.

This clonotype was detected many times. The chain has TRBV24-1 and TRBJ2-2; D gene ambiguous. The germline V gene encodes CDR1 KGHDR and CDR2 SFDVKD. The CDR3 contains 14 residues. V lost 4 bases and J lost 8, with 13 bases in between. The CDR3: CATSESQAQGELFF. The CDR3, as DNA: TGTGCCACCAGTGAATCGCAGGCCCAAGGGGAGCTGTTTTTT.

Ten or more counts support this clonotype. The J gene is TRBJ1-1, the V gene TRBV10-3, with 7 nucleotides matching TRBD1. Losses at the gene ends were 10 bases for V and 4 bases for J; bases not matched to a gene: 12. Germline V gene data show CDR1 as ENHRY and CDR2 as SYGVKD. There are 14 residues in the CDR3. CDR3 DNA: TGTGCCACCCAATTGGAGACAGGGAGCACTGAAGCTTTCTTT. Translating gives CATQLETGSTEAFF.

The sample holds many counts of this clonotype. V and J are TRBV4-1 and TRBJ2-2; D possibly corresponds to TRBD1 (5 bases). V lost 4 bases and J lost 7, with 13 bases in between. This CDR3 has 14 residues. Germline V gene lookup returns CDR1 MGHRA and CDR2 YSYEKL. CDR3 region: CASSLRVIGGELFF. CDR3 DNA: TGCGCCAGCAGCCTCAGGGTTATTGGCGGGGAGCTGTTTTTT.

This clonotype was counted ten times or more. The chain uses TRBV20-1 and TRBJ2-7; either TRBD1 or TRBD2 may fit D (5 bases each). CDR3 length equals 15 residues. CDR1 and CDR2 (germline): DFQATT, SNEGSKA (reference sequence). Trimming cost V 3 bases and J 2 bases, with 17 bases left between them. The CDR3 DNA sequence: TGCAGTGCTAGGAGGGGTAATCCCCAACCCTACGAGCAGTACTTC. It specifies CSARRGNPQPYEQYF.

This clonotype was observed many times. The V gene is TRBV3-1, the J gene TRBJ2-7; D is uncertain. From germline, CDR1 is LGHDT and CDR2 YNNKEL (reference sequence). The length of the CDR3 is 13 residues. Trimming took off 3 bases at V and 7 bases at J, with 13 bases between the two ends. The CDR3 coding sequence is TGTGCCAGCAGCCAGGACCCCTCAGGAGAGCAGTACTTC. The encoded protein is CASSQDPSGEQYF.

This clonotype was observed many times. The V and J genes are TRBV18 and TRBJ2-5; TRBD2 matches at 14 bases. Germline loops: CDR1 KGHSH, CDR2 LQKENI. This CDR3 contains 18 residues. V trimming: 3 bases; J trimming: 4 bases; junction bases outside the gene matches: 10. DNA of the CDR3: TGTGCCAGCTCACCGGGACTAGCGGGGGTCCTCCTATTAGAGACCCAGTACTTC. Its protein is CASSPGLAGVLLLETQYF.

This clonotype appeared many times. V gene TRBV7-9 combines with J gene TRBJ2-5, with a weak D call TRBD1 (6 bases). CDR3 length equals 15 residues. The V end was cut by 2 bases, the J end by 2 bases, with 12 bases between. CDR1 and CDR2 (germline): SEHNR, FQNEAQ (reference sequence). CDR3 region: CASSLRRRGQETQYF. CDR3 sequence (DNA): TGTGCCAGCAGCTTAAGGCGCAGGGGACAAGAGACCCAGTACTTC.

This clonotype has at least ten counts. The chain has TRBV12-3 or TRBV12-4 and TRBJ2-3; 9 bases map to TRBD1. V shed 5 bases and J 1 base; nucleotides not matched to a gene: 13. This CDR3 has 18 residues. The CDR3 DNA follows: TGTGCCAGCAGTCCTGACAGGGGGTTAGTCCGGGGCACAGATACGCAGTATTTT. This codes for CASSPDRGLVRGTDTQYF.

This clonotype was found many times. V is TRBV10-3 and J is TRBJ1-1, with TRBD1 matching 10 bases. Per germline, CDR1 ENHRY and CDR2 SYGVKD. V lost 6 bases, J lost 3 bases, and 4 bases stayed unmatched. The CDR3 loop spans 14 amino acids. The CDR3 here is CAIRGGQGYTEAFF. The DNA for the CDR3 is TGTGCCATCAGGGGGGGACAGGGGTACACTGAAGCTTTCTTT.

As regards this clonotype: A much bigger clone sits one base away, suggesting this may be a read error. CDR3 in amino acids: CASGICGGRGNEQFF. CDR3 nucleotides: TGTGCCAGCGGTATCTGTGGGGGGCGGGGCAATGAGCAGTTCTTC. The rearrangement uses TRBV28 and TRBJ2-1, with D perhaps given as TRBD1 or TRBD2 (6 bases each). From germline, CDR1 is MDHEN and CDR2 SYDVKM. This CDR3 has 15 amino acids. The V and J ends lost 8 bases and 6 bases respectively, with 20 bases between them.

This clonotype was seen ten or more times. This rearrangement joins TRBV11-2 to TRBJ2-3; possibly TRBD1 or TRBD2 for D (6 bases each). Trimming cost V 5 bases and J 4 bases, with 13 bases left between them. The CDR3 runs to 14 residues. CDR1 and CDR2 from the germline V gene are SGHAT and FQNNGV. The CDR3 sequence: CASSTSGAPDTQYF. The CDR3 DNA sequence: TGTGCCAGCAGCACATCGGGGGCCCCAGATACGCAGTATTTT.

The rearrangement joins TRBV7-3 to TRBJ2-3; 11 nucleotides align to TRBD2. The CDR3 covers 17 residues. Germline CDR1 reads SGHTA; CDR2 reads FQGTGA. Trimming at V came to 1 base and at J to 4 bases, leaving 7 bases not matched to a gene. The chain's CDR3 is CASSLMGSGGAPDTQYF. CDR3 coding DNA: TGTGCCAGCAGCTTAATGGGTAGCGGGGGGGCCCCAGATACGCAGTATTTT.

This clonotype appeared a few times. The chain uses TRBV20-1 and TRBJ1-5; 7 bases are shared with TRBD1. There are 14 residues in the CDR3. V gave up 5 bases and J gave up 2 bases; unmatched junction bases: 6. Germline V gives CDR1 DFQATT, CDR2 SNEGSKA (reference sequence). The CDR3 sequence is CSAYRGSGNQPQHF. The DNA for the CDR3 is TGCAGTGCTTACAGGGGATCCGGCAATCAGCCCCAGCATTTT.